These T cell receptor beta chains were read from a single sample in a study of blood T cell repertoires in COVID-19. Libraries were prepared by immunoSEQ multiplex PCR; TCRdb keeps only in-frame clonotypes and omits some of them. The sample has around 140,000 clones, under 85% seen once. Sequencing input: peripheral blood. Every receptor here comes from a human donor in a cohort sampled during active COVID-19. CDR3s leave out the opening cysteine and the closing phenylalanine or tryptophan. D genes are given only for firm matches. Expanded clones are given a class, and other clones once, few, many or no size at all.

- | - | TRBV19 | ASSPTGYSGNTIY
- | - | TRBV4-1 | ASSQIGSSTEAF
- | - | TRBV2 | ASRAGLRYGYT
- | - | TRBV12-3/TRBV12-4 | ASSLGQGNTIY
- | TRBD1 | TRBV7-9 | ASSLVGTANTGELF
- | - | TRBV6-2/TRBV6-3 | ASSYSLGAGIYEQF
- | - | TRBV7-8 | ASSDSSYNSPLH
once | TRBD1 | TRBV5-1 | ASRRGTGNQPQH
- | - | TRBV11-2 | ASTALGIEQF
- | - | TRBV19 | ASSVNRDGQPQH
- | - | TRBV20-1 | SARGATEAF
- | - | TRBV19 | ASSRTSTEAF
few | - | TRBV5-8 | ASSSGWHNEKLF
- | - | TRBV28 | ASRESLGGVNNQPQH
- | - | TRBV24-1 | ATSASGSYEQY
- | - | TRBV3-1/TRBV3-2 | ASSQLPRGGTEAF
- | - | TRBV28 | ASTSGGQNTGELF
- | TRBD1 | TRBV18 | ASSRDSHQETQY
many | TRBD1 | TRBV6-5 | ASTMGQLYGYT
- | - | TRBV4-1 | ASSQEGVAYGYT
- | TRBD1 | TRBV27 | ASSRRQGMETQY
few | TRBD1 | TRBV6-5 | ASSRDRGSYEQY
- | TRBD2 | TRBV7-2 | ASSRTSGRYVQYTQY
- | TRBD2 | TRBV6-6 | ASFTGLAGVNTQY
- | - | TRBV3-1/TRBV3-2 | ASRNYRESGELF
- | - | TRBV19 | ASSSAGTQY
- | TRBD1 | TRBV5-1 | ASSLELTGGFNYGYT
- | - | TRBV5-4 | ASSFVGGAAGNGYT
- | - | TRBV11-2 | ASSPSNLLMNEQY
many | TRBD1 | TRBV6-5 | ASSYSTGGTYNEQF
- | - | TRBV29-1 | SGKVTGTYEQY
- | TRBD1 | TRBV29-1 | SVEPGGDQPQH
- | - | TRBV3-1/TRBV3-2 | ASSLTRGYTGELF
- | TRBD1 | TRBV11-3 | ASSPSGQLYNEQF
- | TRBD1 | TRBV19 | ASRIGQGTEAF
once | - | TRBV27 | ASSLGLPDSRAIEQY
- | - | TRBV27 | ASSLRDLALRNEQF
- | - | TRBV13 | ASRQGGNTEAF
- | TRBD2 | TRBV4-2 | ASSPGLAGDVYNEQF
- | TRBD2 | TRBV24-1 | ATSDLRGGITDTQY
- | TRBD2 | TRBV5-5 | ASSHRTASGANNEQF
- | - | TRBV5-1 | ASSLGVIYNEQF
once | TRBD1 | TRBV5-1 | ASSLRTGDGETQY
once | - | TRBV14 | ASSQHEGVTEAF
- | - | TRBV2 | ASSTWGGSSYNEQF
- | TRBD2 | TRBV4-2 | ASSQHPGASGSYEQY
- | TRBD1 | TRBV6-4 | ASSERQGATGELF
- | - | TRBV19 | ASSPVSDRGEQY
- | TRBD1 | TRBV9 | ASSGWDRSYEQY
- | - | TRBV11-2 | ASSLDGVYSPLH
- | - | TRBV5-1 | ASSLATSGGTEAF
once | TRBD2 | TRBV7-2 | ASSSRLAGSTDTQY
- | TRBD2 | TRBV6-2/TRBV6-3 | ASSRLAASSYNEQF
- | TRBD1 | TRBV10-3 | AISREAGGDQPQH
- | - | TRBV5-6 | ASSLTGRRDNEQF